The rows below give T cell receptor beta chains drawn from one sample of a study of T cell repertoires in cytomegalovirus infection. TCRdb processed the reads anew with MiXCR; each CDR3 protein has one entry. The data contain about 400,000 distinct CDR3 sequences, 15% to 20% of them singletons. The sequencing input was PBMCs. These receptors came from a human donor in good health (CMV status not recorded). Some clones in this sample may be carry-over from other donors' samples. CDR3s include the opening cysteine and the closing phenylalanine or tryptophan. D genes are given only for firm matches. Size is omitted from some rows. Given values are once, few, many or a class for expanded clones.

CSARGTPAQYF	TGCAGTGCTCGAGGCACCCCGGCGCAGTATTTT	TRBV20-1	-	-	TRBJ2-3
CASSHTGGLSGNTIYF	TGCGCCAGCAGCCACACAGGTGGGCTATCAGGAAACACCATATATTTT	TRBV4-1	many	-	TRBJ1-3
CATSLGVRWAQREQFF	TGCGCCACCAGCCTGGGGGTGAGGTGGGCCCAGAGGGAGCAGTTCTTC	TRBV5-1	many	-	TRBJ2-1
CASSRGGATETQYF	TGTGCCAGCAGCCGCGGGGGGGCCACGGAGACCCAGTACTTC	TRBV11-1	-	TRBD2	TRBJ2-5
CASSLGPPREETQYF	TGTGCCAGCAGCTTAGGCCCCCCAAGGGAAGAGACCCAGTACTTC	TRBV7-2	few	-	TRBJ2-5
CASMEAGPLVTTEAFF	TGTGCCAGCATGGAGGCAGGGCCCCTGGTTACTACTGAAGCTTTCTTT	TRBV5-6	-	-	TRBJ1-1
CAWSRRASYEQYF	TGTGCCTGGAGTCGGAGGGCCAGTTACGAGCAGTACTTC	TRBV30	few	-	TRBJ2-7
CASAPGLQVDEQFF	TGTGCCAGTGCCCCGGGCCTCCAGGTGGATGAGCAGTTCTTC	TRBV19	-	-	TRBJ2-1
CASSLEWGQAWTGELFF	TGTGCCAGCAGCTTAGAATGGGGACAGGCTTGGACCGGGGAGCTGTTTTTT	TRBV11-2	few	TRBD1	TRBJ2-2
CSARDRAWSNQPQHF	TGCAGTGCTAGAGACCGGGCCTGGAGCAATCAGCCCCAGCATTTT	TRBV20-1	-	-	TRBJ1-5
CASSVTGLVNQPQHF	TGTGCCAGCAGTGTCACAGGGCTCGTCAATCAGCCCCAGCATTTT	TRBV6-1	many	-	TRBJ1-5
CASSKRVDTEAFF	TGTGCCAGCAGTAAGAGGGTGGATACTGAAGCTTTCTTT	TRBV6-5	-	-	TRBJ1-1
CASSRDLKYNSPLHF	TGTGCCAGCAGCCGGGACCTAAAATATAATTCACCCCTCCACTTT	TRBV7-9	many	-	TRBJ1-6
CASSSMMDTEAFF	TGTGCCAGCAGCTCCATGATGGACACTGAAGCTTTCTTT	TRBV7-2	many	-	TRBJ1-1
CASSQRLAASSYNEQFF	TGCGCCAGCAGCCAAAGACTAGCGGCTAGCTCCTACAATGAGCAGTTCTTC	TRBV4-1	-	TRBD2	TRBJ2-1